This entry describes one T cell receptor beta chain. Its antigen is undetermined. The sample's treatment: oral pan-JAK inhibitor, 5-10 mg twice daily. After isolation, RNA underwent reverse transcription to generate cDNA as the sequencing template. The data were produced by immunoSEQ multiplex PCR, yet TCRdb's version contains in-frame clones alone and is incomplete. The sample contains roughly 120,000 clones, about three fifths of which appear only once. The sample originates from a study of CD8+ T cells in alopecia areata. Study summary: Each day, treated patients took oral tofacitinib twice, at 5 to 10 mg per dose. Study results and limitations: Tissue-resident alphabeta T cells belonging to normal skin likewise get sequenced within scalp specimens.

The CDR3 contains 13 residues. The V end lost 5 bases, the J end lost 0 bases, and 11 bases lay between the germline ends. In germline, CDR1 is GTSNPN, CDR2 SVGIG (reference sequence). The chain links TRBV30 to TRBJ2-7; D might be TRBD2 (5 bases). This TCR was recovered from a human donor with alopecia areata. The sequenced sample was CD8+ T cells sorted from blood, obtained at week 4, from a patient treated with tofacitinib. The CDR3 DNA is TGTGCCTGGTCGGGATACCTCTCCTACGAGCAGTACTTC. Translating it yields CAWSGYLSYEQYF.